This T cell receptor beta chain was found in a study of CXCR3-negative and CXCR3-positive naive CD8 T cells. Broader study findings: After cryopreservation, expression of CXCR3 was partially reduced, and most assays were run with fresh PBMCs. CXCR3-positive naive cells had more hydrophobic TRB CDR3s than CXCR3-negative naive cells. Each naive subset displayed comparably high diversity, whereas memory CD8+ cells displayed much lower diversity.

Definition of naive CD8+ T cells rested on a CD45RO-CCR7+CD27+CD95- profile. The germline V gene encodes CDR1 MDHEN and CDR2 SYDVKM. The CDR3 consists of 16 residues. Details on this clonotype: Its matching antigen is unknown.

The libraries of TRB cDNA were constructed through 5' RACE using UMI labels. TCRdb processed the 5' RACE reads again and assigns one entry to each CDR3 protein, with no DNA. This listing includes 130,000 to 150,000 distinct CDR3 sequences. Sequencing was done on a sample of naive CXCR3+ CD8+ T cells from blood. As to subset: CD45RO-CCR7+CD27+CD95- naive CD8+ T cells expressing CXCR3 (TNR3+). V and J are TRBV28 and TRBJ2-7; TCRdb calls TRBD1, which cannot be checked without DNA. The sequence derives from a human donor in good health. Some clones in this sample may be carry-over from other donors' samples. Here the CDR3 reads CASSLPGRELNYEQYF.